The TCR beta chain under discussion was sequenced for a study of response to subunit inactivated influenza vaccine. Notes on the study in general: The authors suggested that few new T cells are recruited per seasonal influenza vaccination.

The V and J ends lost 1 base and 0 bases respectively, with 7 bases between them. CDR3 length: 15 residues. CDR1 and CDR2 (germline): SGHTA, FQGNSA. This clonotype was observed a few times. The antigen is unknown. TCRdb itself ran the RT-PCR reads through MiXCR, one entry per CDR3 protein. This sample has approximately 490,000 distinct CDR3 sequences, with roughly 7.9% found just once. The sequencing here drew on PBMCs from blood, taken about 24 months after vaccination. The chain links TRBV7-2 to TRBJ2-4; a possible D gene is TRBD2 (5 bases). This receptor was taken from a man aged 45-69 years who received an inactivated influenza vaccine. CDR3 region: CASSLERLAKNIQYF. DNA for the CDR3: TGTGCCAGCAGCTTAGAGCGGCTAGCCAAAAACATTCAGTACTTC. Variable domain in full (rest from reference TRBV7-2 and TRBJ2-4): GAGVSQSPSNKVTEKGKDVELRCDPISGHTALYWYRQSLGQGLEFLIYFQGNSAPDKSGLPSDRFSAERTGGSVSTLTIQRTQQEDSAVYLCASSLERLAKNIQYFGAGTRLSVL.